One and the same sample provided the 21 T cell receptor beta chains below, sequenced in a study of T cell responses to AZD1222 COVID-19 vaccine. Produced via immunoSEQ multiplex PCR; TCRdb's table is partial and in-frame only. The sample contains 100,000 to 150,000 clones, roughly 91% of which appear only once. Source: peripheral blood, taken on day 0 of MenACWY control vaccination. Receptors originate from an adult in good health.

The chain uses TRBV13 and TRBJ2-7; 8 nucleotides align to TRBD1. Germline V gene lookup returns CDR1 PRHDT and CDR2 FYEKMQ (reference sequence). The CDR3 length is 15 residues. Unmatched junction bases numbered 6, after V lost 4 bases and J lost 1 base. This chain's CDR3 is CASSSRRQGSYEQYF. The CDR3 nucleotides are TGTGCCAGCAGCTCACGCAGACAGGGGTCCTACGAGCAGTACTTC. Using reference TRBV13 and TRBJ2-7 for the parts outside the CDR3, the full variable domain is AAGVIQSPRHLIKEKRETATLKCYPIPRHDTVYWYQQGPGQDPQFLISFYEKMQSDKGSIPDRFSAQQFSDYHSELNMSSLELGDSALYFCASSSRRQGSYEQYFGPGTRLTVT.

The chain combines TRBV5-1 with TRBJ1-1; TRBD1 aligns across 8 bases. The CDR3 covers 13 residues. CDR1 is SGHRS, CDR2 YFSETQ, per germline. With V trimmed by 6 bases and J by 0 bases, 1 base remained unmatched. The CDR3 here is CASTRGLNTEAFF. The CDR3 coding sequence is TGCGCCAGCACCAGGGGGCTGAACACTGAAGCTTTCTTT.

The chain combines TRBV30 with TRBJ2-2, with TRBD2 matching over 7 bases. Germline loops: CDR1 GTSNPN, CDR2 SVGIG (reference sequence). This CDR3 contains 15 residues. V was pared by 3 bases and J by 7 bases, with 11 bases of the junction left unmatched. The CDR3 is CAWSQLLGGVGELFF. The CDR3 DNA reads as TGTGCCTGGAGCCAACTCCTGGGAGGGGTCGGGGAGCTGTTTTTT.

This CDR3 is CASSHGANEQFF. The CDR3 region has the DNA TGTGCCAGCAGCCACGGGGCCAATGAGCAGTTCTTC. The chain has TRBV7-3 and TRBJ2-1; D may match TRBD1 or TRBD2 (5 bases each). The V end was cut by 5 bases, the J end by 6 bases, with 8 bases between. The V gene's germline CDR1 is SGHTA and CDR2 FQGTGA. The CDR3 has 12 amino acids.

This clone has only one observation. The J gene is TRBJ2-2, the V gene TRBV4-1, with a weak D call TRBD1 (5 bases). The germline V gene encodes CDR1 MGHRA and CDR2 YSYEKL. This CDR3 has 15 amino acids. Between the trimmed V and J ends, which lost 1 base and 8 bases, there was a span of 14 bases. The CDR3 reads CASSQVLGQLGELFF. The CDR3 DNA is TGCGCCAGCAGCCAAGTGCTGGGGCAGTTGGGGGAGCTGTTTTTT.

The chain uses TRBV18 and TRBJ1-5, with no clear D. The CDR3 is 17 residues long. The germline V gene encodes CDR1 KGHSH and CDR2 LQKENI. V was trimmed by 4 bases and J by 0 bases, leaving 16 bases between them. The CDR3 protein is CASSLPGEGGSNQPQHF. The CDR3 DNA sequence: TGTGCCAGCTCACTACCCGGGGAGGGCGGTAGCAATCAGCCCCAGCATTTT.

This clone was observed once. The J gene is TRBJ2-2, the V gene TRBV2; D remains unclear. The CDR3 has 12 amino acids. Trimming took 6 bases from V and 5 from J, leaving 7 bases between them. From germline, CDR1 is SNHLY and CDR2 FYNNEI. CDR3 in amino acids: CASSTATGELFF. CDR3 sequence (DNA): TGTGCCAGCAGCACAGCGACCGGGGAGCTGTTTTTT.

The chain employs TRBV28 and TRBJ2-7, with 11 bases lining up with TRBD2. V shed 5 bases, J shed 3 bases, and the junction held 3 bases outside the gene matches. CDR3 length: 14 residues. Germline V gene lookup returns CDR1 MDHEN and CDR2 SYDVKM. The CDR3 loop reads CASSPGTSGYEQYF. CDR3 bases: TGTGCCAGCAGTCCGGGGACTAGCGGCTACGAGCAGTACTTC.

The chain employs TRBV7-3 and TRBJ2-7, with TRBD2 matching 8 bases. V shed 1 base and J 2 bases; nucleotides not matched to a gene: 4. Germline V lookup: CDR1 SGHTA, CDR2 FQGTGA. This CDR3 is 15 amino acids long. The CDR3 DNA reads TGTGCCAGCAGCTTAAGGGCGGGGGGCCCCTACGAGCAGTACTTC. This encodes CASSLRAGGPYEQYF.

The rearrangement links TRBV6-1 to TRBJ1-5; 8 nucleotides match TRBD1. Trimming removed 3 bases from V and 9 bases from J; junction bases left unmatched: 4. This CDR3 is 13 amino acids long. Germline loops: CDR1 MNHNS, CDR2 SASEGT. The CDR3 DNA is TGTGCCAGCAGTGAGACAGGGGTTGGGCCCCAGCATTTT. This sequence encodes CASSETGVGPQHF.

The rearrangement uses TRBV28 and TRBJ1-4; tentative D call: TRBD1 (6 bases). Germline CDR1 and CDR2: MDHEN and SYDVKM. The CDR3 consists of 14 residues. V gave up 1 base and J gave up 5 bases, with 8 bases separating them. The CDR3 DNA follows: TGTGCCAGCAGTTTATACAGGGAAAATGAAAAACTGTTTTTT. It codes for CASSLYRENEKLFF.

This chain uses TRBV19 with TRBJ2-3, with D perhaps being TRBD1 or TRBD2 (5 bases each). Per the germline V gene, CDR1 is LNHDA and CDR2 is SQIVND (reference sequence). The CDR3 extends over 13 amino acids. CDR3: CATSRGDTDTQYF. CDR3 nucleotides: TGTGCGACTTCCCGAGGGGACACAGATACGCAGTATTTT.

V gene TRBV5-8 combines with J gene TRBJ2-7; D possibly corresponds to TRBD1 (5 bases). Germline assignment: CDR1 SGHTS and CDR2 YDEGEE. The ends were cut back, 3 bases at V and 0 bases at J, with 19 bases in the middle. The CDR3 runs to 17 residues. CDR3: CASSSGLMGRSSYEQYV. For the CDR3, the DNA is TGTGCCAGCAGCTCCGGCTTGATGGGGCGAAGCTCCTACGAGCAGTACGTC.

This rearrangement joins TRBV14 to TRBJ2-7, with a weak D call TRBD1 (6 bases). Trimming took off 6 bases at V and 0 bases at J, with 18 bases between the two ends. The germline gives CDR1 SGHDN, CDR2 FVKESK. The CDR3 is 16 amino acids. The CDR3 DNA sequence: TGTGCCAGCAGACAAACAGGGAAGGGTGGCTCCTACGAGCAGTACTTC. Translation: CASRQTGKGGSYEQYF.

The table lists this clone with a count of one. The rearrangement joins TRBV4-1 to TRBJ2-7; 9 bases are a match to TRBD1. Germline V CDR1 and CDR2: MGHRA, YSYEKL. J was trimmed by 0 bases and V by 1 base; bases with no gene match: 1. The CDR3 totals 15 residues. Written as DNA, the CDR3 is TGCGCCAGCAGCCAAGCACAGGGGGCCTCCTACGAGCAGTACGTC. Its translation is CASSQAQGASYEQYV.

The genes are TRBV5-1 and TRBJ2-3, with D tentatively TRBD1 (5 bases). The CDR3 contains 16 residues. Trimming stripped 0 bases from V and 0 bases from J, with 11 bases between. Germline V gene lookup returns CDR1 SGHRS and CDR2 YFSETQ. Here the CDR3 DNA reads TGCGCCAGCAGCTTGGGACAGACATCTAGCACAGATACGCAGTATTTT. This codes for CASSLGQTSSTDTQYF.

The chain uses TRBV11-2 and TRBJ1-5, with D perhaps matching TRBD1 (6 bases). The ends were cut back, 5 bases at V and 3 bases at J, with 14 bases in the middle. Germline V gives CDR1 SGHAT, CDR2 FQNNGV. The CDR3 covers 15 residues. In DNA form, the CDR3 reads TGTGCCAGCAGCCAGACTAGGGGGAACAATCAGCCCCAGCATTTT. Its protein is CASSQTRGNNQPQHF.

V usage is TRBV30 and J usage is TRBJ2-2, with 7 bases identical to TRBD2. This CDR3 comprises 13 residues. The germline gives CDR1 GTSNPN, CDR2 SVGIG (reference sequence). The trim removed 5 bases at V and 1 base at J, leaving 1 base unmatched. The CDR3 sequence: CAWREENTGELFF. CDR3 sequence (DNA): TGTGCCTGGCGGGAGGAGAACACCGGGGAGCTGTTTTTT.

The rearrangement links TRBV29-1 to TRBJ1-2; TRBD1 might be the D (6 bases). The CDR3 extends over 17 amino acids. Germline-derived CDR1 and CDR2 are SQVTM and ANQGSEA. With 0 bases removed from V and 4 bases from J, the gap between germline ends came to 21 bases. The CDR3 loop is CSVEDLNRVHPLYGYTF. The DNA of the CDR3 is TGCAGCGTTGAAGATCTTAACAGGGTGCATCCCCTCTATGGCTACACCTTC.

The chain couples TRBV28 to TRBJ1-1; D is unresolved. In germline, CDR1 is MDHEN, CDR2 SYDVKM. The CDR3 consists of 14 residues. V lost 3 bases to trimming and J lost 8 bases, with 16 bases between them. This chain's CDR3 is CASSLAQPKREAFF. CDR3 DNA sequence: TGTGCCAGCAGTTTGGCTCAGCCTAAACGAGAAGCTTTCTTT.

The CDR3 DNA follows: TGTGCCAGCAGGAGAGGGGGGGGCTCCGACTATGGCTACACCTTC. Its protein product is CASRRGGGSDYGYTF. The genes are TRBV27 and TRBJ1-2; the D gene is possibly TRBD1 (6 bases). CDR3 length equals 15 residues. V was cut by 6 bases and J by 3 bases, with 17 bases left in between. Germline CDR1 MNHEY, CDR2 SMNVEV (reference sequence).